The source of this T cell receptor beta chain is a study of cytomegalovirus exposure and HLA in healthy donors. Amplification used 60 Vbeta primers and 13 Jbeta primers. This table comes from immunoSEQ multiplex PCR, and its TCRdb copy is limited to in-frame clones, with some not included. This table holds around 150,000 clones, about four fifths found once. Study-wide points: Later analysis demonstrated an association between a missense DCLRE1C variant and TCR beta V- and J-gene trimming. TCR beta chains numbering roughly 150 were designated cytomegalovirus-associated. There were reportedly fewer N-insertions in an Asian-associated ancestry cluster than the roughly 670-donor mean, in a later analysis.

This clone was counted a few times. Its target is unknown. The germline V gene has CDR1 SGHNT and CDR2 YYREEE (reference sequence). V lost 0 bases to trimming and J lost 2 bases, with 9 bases between them. The CDR3 is 15 amino acids. Nominally healthy donors were sampled, though unrecorded immune exposures were likely. This TCR was sampled from a girl aged 10 to 17 in good health and CMV-seropositive. What was sequenced was PBMCs. This chain joins TRBV5-4 and TRBJ2-4, with a weak D call TRBD1 (5 bases). The CDR3 protein is CASSLGGETKNIQYF. In DNA, the CDR3 is TGTGCCAGCAGCTTGGGGGGCGAAACCAAAAACATTCAGTACTTC.